Below, 27 T cell receptor beta chains from the same sample are listed, as sequenced in a study of T cell repertoires in cytomegalovirus infection. Their antigen targets remain unknown. From the reads, TCRdb called clonotypes with MiXCR, one entry per CDR3 protein. The sample records roughly 200,000 distinct CDR3 sequences, 35% to 45% being singletons. The sample in question was CD8+ T cells from cultured PBMCs, obtained from culture after CMV antigen stimulation. Every receptor here comes from a human donor in good health (CMV status not recorded). Some clones in this sample may be carry-over from other donors' samples.

The chain recombines TRBV27 with TRBJ1-1; TRBD1 is a possible D gene (5 bases). Germline V gene data show CDR1 as MNHEY and CDR2 as SMNVEV (reference sequence). The CDR3 is 14 amino acids. Between the trimmed V and J ends, which lost 7 bases and 6 bases, there was a span of 18 bases. CDR3 loop: CASTPHQGSPEAFF. The CDR3 DNA reads TGTGCCAGCACACCTCATCAGGGATCCCCTGAAGCTTTCTTT.

Worth noting for this clonotype: The junction does not match germline at one end; this may be a read error. V and J are TRBV7-7 and TRBJ1-4, with D maybe TRBD1 (5 bases). The CDR3 is 17 residues long. Germline CDR1 is SSHAT and CDR2 is FNYEAQ (reference sequence). DNA of the CDR3: TGTGCCAGCATATCTCCGACCCGTACAGGTTATACTGAAATACTGTTTTTT. Its translation is CASISPTRTGYTEILFF.

The rearrangement links TRBV7-2 to TRBJ2-2; TRBD2 is a possible D gene (5 bases). The CDR3 length is 17 residues. Between the trimmed V and J ends, which lost 3 bases and 0 bases, there was a span of 14 bases. The germline CDR1 and CDR2 sequences are SGHTA and FQGNSA. CDR3 bases: TGTGCCAGCAGCTTTTACCAGGACTTTTCGAACACCGGGGAGCTGTTTTTT. Its protein product is CASSFYQDFSNTGELFF.

In this sample, this clonotype turned up a few times. V gene TRBV5-6 combines with J gene TRBJ1-6, with 8 bases identical to TRBD1. This CDR3 region has 17 residues. J gave up 6 bases and V 0 bases, and 8 bases lay outside the gene matches. Germline loops: CDR1 SGHDT, CDR2 YYEEEE. CDR3 amino acids: CASSLEGQGLTNSPLHF. CDR3 nucleotide sequence: TGTGCCAGCAGCTTGGAAGGACAGGGCCTTACTAATTCACCCCTCCACTTT.

The chain combines TRBV7-2 with TRBJ2-7; a possible D gene is TRBD2 (6 bases). The V and J ends lost 5 bases and 6 bases respectively, with 14 bases between them. The CDR3 has 13 amino acids. Germline V lookup: CDR1 SGHTA, CDR2 FQGNSA. This chain's CDR3 is CASSLPRDSEQYF. In nucleotides, the CDR3 is TGTGCCAGCAGCCTCCCCCGGGACTCCGAGCAGTACTTC. Full variable domain (remainder filled in from reference TRBV7-2 and TRBJ2-7): GAGVSQSPSNKVTEKGKDVELRCDPISGHTALYWYRQSLGQGLEFLIYFQGNSAPDKSGLPSDRFSAERTGGSVSTLTIQRTQQEDSAVYLCASSLPRDSEQYFGPGTRLTVT.

This clonotype has just a few counts. This chain links TRBV15 with TRBJ2-1, with D perhaps TRBD1 (6 bases). Trimming removed 5 bases at V and 3 bases at J, with 20 bases between. The CDR3 runs to 17 residues. Germline CDR1 is LNHNV and CDR2 is YYDKDF (reference sequence). CDR3 loop: CATSPPPGQSFYNEQFF. In DNA, the CDR3 is TGTGCCACCAGCCCCCCCCCGGGACAAAGCTTCTACAATGAGCAGTTCTTC.

Only a few counts were recorded for this clonotype. V is TRBV7-6 and J is TRBJ1-5; D gene ambiguous. The length of the CDR3 is 15 residues. Germline CDR1 and CDR2: SGHVS and FNYEAQ. V was pared by 1 base and J by 5 bases, with 12 bases between. The CDR3: CASSLVAAGDQPQHF. The CDR3 DNA reads as TGTGCCAGCAGCTTAGTGGCCGCCGGGGATCAGCCCCAGCATTTT.

This clonotype was recorded a few times. The CDR3 protein is CASKVRGGLTDTQYF. CDR3 sequence (DNA): TGTGCCAGCAAAGTCCGGGGGGGCCTCACAGATACGCAGTATTTT. The chain recombines TRBV12-3 or TRBV12-4 with TRBJ2-3; 8 nucleotides line up with TRBD2. The length of the CDR3 is 15 residues. V was clipped by 7 bases and J by 2 bases; unmatched bases: 8.

This clonotype was recorded many times. The rearrangement joins TRBV12-3 or TRBV12-4 to TRBJ2-7; 8 bases match TRBD1. The CDR3 contains 15 residues. After removal of 6 bases from V and 2 bases from J, the junction contained 9 bases not matched to a gene. The chain's CDR3 is CASRWTGSSTYEQYF. CDR3 DNA: TGTGCCAGCAGATGGACAGGGTCGTCAACCTACGAGCAGTACTTC.

The chain recombines TRBV18 with TRBJ1-1; no clear D. The CDR3 sequence is 14 residues long. V was shortened by 2 bases and J by 4 bases, with 11 bases between the two germline ends. Looked up from germline, CDR1 is KGHSH and CDR2 is LQKENI. The CDR3 nucleotides read TGTGCCAGCTCACCAGGAGCGGGGAGCACTGAAGCTTTCTTT. Residues: CASSPGAGSTEAFF.

V usage is TRBV7-9 and J usage is TRBJ2-3, with 8 bases identical to TRBD1. The V gene end was trimmed by 5 bases and the J gene end by 4 bases; junction bases not matched to a gene: 14. Germline V gene sequence: CDR1 SEHNR, CDR2 FQNEAQ (reference sequence). This CDR3 contains 17 residues. The CDR3 here is CASSPLYDQGAADTQYF. The DNA for the CDR3 is TGTGCCAGCAGCCCACTATATGACCAGGGGGCGGCAGATACGCAGTATTTT.

This chain connects TRBV6-6 to TRBJ1-1; D gene unclear. CDR1 and CDR2 from the germline V gene are MNHNY and SVGAGI (reference sequence). The CDR3 is 13 residues long. The V and J ends lost 1 base and 3 bases respectively, with 6 bases between them. The CDR3: CASSYFRDTEAFF. The CDR3 DNA sequence: TGTGCCAGCAGTTACTTCCGGGACACTGAAGCTTTCTTT.

This clonotype was detected once. Written as DNA, the CDR3 is TGTGCCAGCAGTTCCCGACAGGGGATATACAATGAGCAGTTCTTC. It yields the protein CASSSRQGIYNEQFF. The chain is built from TRBV27 and TRBJ2-1, with 8 bases lining up with TRBD1. Germline V gene lookup returns CDR1 MNHEY and CDR2 SMNVEV (reference sequence). The CDR3 contains 15 residues. V was pared by 4 bases and J by 4 bases, with 6 bases of the junction left unmatched.

This clonotype was observed many times. This rearrangement joins TRBV12-3 or TRBV12-4 to TRBJ2-3; 16 nucleotides line up with TRBD2. The CDR3 extends over 18 amino acids. V was clipped by 5 bases and J by 5 bases; unmatched bases: 10. The CDR3 protein is CASSPGTSGRALGDTQYF. The CDR3 DNA follows: TGTGCCAGCAGTCCAGGGACTAGCGGGAGGGCCCTCGGAGATACGCAGTATTTT.

This rearrangement joins TRBV7-9 to TRBJ2-5; the D gene is possibly TRBD1 (6 bases). Trimming left V 4 bases short and J 5 bases short, with 29 bases between. This CDR3 has 19 amino acids. CDR1 SEHNR and CDR2 FQNEAQ come from the germline V gene (reference sequence). CDR3 nucleotide sequence: TGTGCCAGCAGCTCAACAATTGACCGGGACACCTTAGTCAGGGAGACCCAGTACTTC. Translating gives CASSSTIDRDTLVRETQYF.

This clonotype was found a few times. This rearrangement joins TRBV12-3 or TRBV12-4 to TRBJ1-5, with a possible D match to TRBD1 (5 bases). V lost 6 bases and J 2 bases, leaving 14 bases between the germline ends. The CDR3 loop spans 15 amino acids. CDR3 sequence (DNA): TGTGCCAGCAGCCCCTGGAGGGGTGGCAATCAGCCCCAGCATTTT. Translating it yields CASSPWRGGNQPQHF.

This clonotype appeared a few times. This chain joins TRBV28 and TRBJ2-3, with 12 positions matching TRBD2. J lost 3 bases, V lost 3 bases, and 4 bases had no gene match. Looked up from germline, CDR1 is MDHEN and CDR2 is SYDVKM. This CDR3 region has 16 residues. The CDR3 loop is CASSFTGLAGTDTQYF. The DNA for the CDR3 is TGTGCCAGCAGTTTTACCGGACTAGCGGGAACAGATACGCAGTATTTT.

This clonotype came up a few times. This sequence joins TRBV3-1 and TRBJ2-1; 9 bases align to TRBD2. The V segment lost 7 bases and the J segment 2 bases; nucleotides outside the gene matches: 6. CDR3 length equals 15 residues. CDR1 and CDR2 (germline): LGHDT, YNNKEL (reference sequence). The CDR3 loop reads CASTKGLATYNEQFF. CDR3 coding DNA: TGTGCCAGCACCAAAGGACTAGCGACCTACAATGAGCAGTTCTTC.

This chain connects TRBV6-6 to TRBJ2-2; D perhaps matches TRBD2 (6 bases). Trimming stripped 7 bases from V and 5 bases from J, with 17 bases between. The CDR3 totals 15 residues. Germline V gene data show CDR1 as MNHNY and CDR2 as SVGAGI (reference sequence). The CDR3: CASILRGLRTGELFF. In DNA form, the CDR3 reads TGTGCCAGCATCCTTCGGGGACTTAGGACCGGGGAGCTGTTTTTT.

The chain employs TRBV24-1 and TRBJ2-2, with D possibly TRBD2 on 6 matching bases. Germline CDR1 reads KGHDR; CDR2 reads SFDVKD. The V end was cut by 4 bases, the J end by 5 bases, with 22 bases between. The CDR3 consists of 18 residues. The CDR3 sequence is CATSDPASRERETGELFF. The CDR3 nucleotides are TGTGCCACCAGTGACCCCGCTTCTCGGGAGCGAGAAACCGGGGAGCTGTTTTTT.

Only a few counts were recorded for this clonotype. The chain carries TRBV6-1 and TRBJ1-1, with D possibly TRBD1 on 5 matching bases. Germline V gives CDR1 MNHNS, CDR2 SASEGT. The CDR3 spans 13 residues. Trimming removed 6 bases at V and 8 bases at J, with 16 bases between. CDR3 loop: CASRDKSTREAFF. In nucleotides, the CDR3 is TGTGCCAGCAGGGACAAGTCCACCCGGGAAGCTTTCTTT.

This rearrangement joins TRBV6-1 to TRBJ2-3; maybe TRBD2 (6 bases). Per germline, CDR1 MNHNS and CDR2 SASEGT. Between the trimmed V and J ends, which lost 4 bases and 0 bases, there was a span of 14 bases. This CDR3 has 16 amino acids. The CDR3: CASSAPAGPSTDTQYF. CDR3 DNA: TGTGCCAGCAGTGCACCAGCGGGCCCAAGCACAGATACGCAGTATTTT.

The chain employs TRBV18 and TRBJ1-5; D is possibly TRBD1 (6 bases). CDR1 KGHSH and CDR2 LQKENI come from the germline V gene. V lost 4 bases and J lost 4, with 17 bases in between. The CDR3 is made up of 16 amino acids. The CDR3 DNA reads as TGTGCCAGCTCACTGACCCGGGACACAGCAAATCAGCCCCAGCATTTT. As protein: CASSLTRDTANQPQHF.

This chain links TRBV3-1 with TRBJ1-1, with D unresolved. The length of the CDR3 is 13 residues. From germline, CDR1 is LGHDT and CDR2 YNNKEL (reference sequence). The V end lost 4 bases, the J end lost 4 bases, and 10 bases lay between the germline ends. In DNA, the CDR3 is TGTGCCAGCAGCCCAGAGGTGACCACTGAAGCTTTCTTT. Translated: CASSPEVTTEAFF.

This clonotype has only a few counts. V is TRBV28 and J is TRBJ2-2, with 9 bases identical to TRBD2. With 7 bases clipped from V and 6 bases from J, the junction kept 15 bases outside the gene matches. CDR3 length: 17 residues. The germline V gene has CDR1 MDHEN and CDR2 SYDVKM. The CDR3 sequence: CASTEMGSGRVAGELFF. For the CDR3, the DNA is TGTGCCAGCACCGAGATGGGTAGCGGGAGAGTCGCCGGGGAGCTGTTTTTT.

This clonotype was detected only a few times. The gene calls are TRBV4-1 and TRBJ2-7; D perhaps matches TRBD2 (5 bases). V was trimmed by 1 base and J by 2 bases, leaving 15 bases between them. The CDR3 totals 16 residues. Germline V CDR1 and CDR2: MGHRA, YSYEKL. CDR3 protein: CASSQGRGLVTYEQYF. DNA of the CDR3: TGCGCCAGCAGCCAAGGCAGAGGACTTGTCACCTACGAGCAGTACTTC.

This clonotype was recorded many times. V usage is TRBV11-3 and J usage is TRBJ2-1; 14 bases are a match to TRBD2. This CDR3 spans 16 amino acids. V gave up 5 bases and J gave up 10 bases; unmatched junction bases: 10. CDR1 and CDR2 from the germline V gene are SGHNT and YENEEA. Here the CDR3 DNA reads TGTGCCAGCAGCCACCCGACTAGCGGGGGGGGCGTGGAGCAGTTCTTC. Encoded protein: CASSHPTSGGGVEQFF.